The sequence of this T cell receptor (beta chain) was determined in a study of cytomegalovirus exposure and HLA in healthy donors. Study-level information: In a later analysis, the 110 or so validation repertoires were reported to have used the same platform as the roughly 670 first-cohort repertoires. Points from the study as a whole: It was reportedly the case that the classifier diagnosed cytomegalovirus status with high specificity and sensitivity. It was about 150 TCR beta chains that were listed as cytomegalovirus-associated.

In regard to this clone: Its antigen is as yet unknown.

TCRdb's copy holds only in-frame clones and misses some; the assay was immunoSEQ multiplex PCR. The data show about 130,000 clones, approximately 95% seen once. The donors were part of the validation cohort of more than 90 subjects. That cohort was separate from the first cohort, which comprised 500 to 850 subjects. The sequence was collected from a man aged 18 to 29 in good health and CMV-seronegative. Sequencing was done on a sample of PBMCs.

The CDR3 region has the DNA TGTGCCAGTAGTATAGTCGCACAGGGGGGACAGCCCCAGCATTTT. Its protein is CASSIVAQGGQPQHF. This chain joins TRBV19 and TRBJ1-5, with 8 bases identical to TRBD1. The CDR3 has 15 amino acids. Germline V gene sequence: CDR1 LNHDA, CDR2 SQIVND (reference sequence). V shed 1 base and J 7 bases; nucleotides not matched to a gene: 6.